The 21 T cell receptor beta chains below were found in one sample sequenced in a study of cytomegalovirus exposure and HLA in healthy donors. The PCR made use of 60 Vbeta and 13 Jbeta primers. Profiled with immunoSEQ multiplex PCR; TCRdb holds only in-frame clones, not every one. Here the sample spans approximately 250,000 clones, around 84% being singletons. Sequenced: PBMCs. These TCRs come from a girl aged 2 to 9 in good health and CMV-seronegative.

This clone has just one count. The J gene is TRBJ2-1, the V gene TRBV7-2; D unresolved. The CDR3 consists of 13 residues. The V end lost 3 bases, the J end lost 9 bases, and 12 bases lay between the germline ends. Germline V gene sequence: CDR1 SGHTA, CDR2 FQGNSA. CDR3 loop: CASSFDLSGEQFF. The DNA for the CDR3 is TGTGCCAGCAGCTTCGACCTATCGGGTGAGCAGTTCTTC.

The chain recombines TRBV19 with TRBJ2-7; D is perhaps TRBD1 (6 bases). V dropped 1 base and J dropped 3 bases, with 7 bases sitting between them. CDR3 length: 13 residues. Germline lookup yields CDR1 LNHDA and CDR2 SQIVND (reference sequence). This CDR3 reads CASSIVDSYEQYF. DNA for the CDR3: TGTGCCAGTAGTATAGTGGACAGCTACGAGCAGTACTTC.

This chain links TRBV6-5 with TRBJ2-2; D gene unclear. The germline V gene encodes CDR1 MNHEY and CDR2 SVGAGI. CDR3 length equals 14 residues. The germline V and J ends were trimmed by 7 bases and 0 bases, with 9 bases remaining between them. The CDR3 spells CASTARSNTGELFF. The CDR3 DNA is TGTGCCAGCACTGCTAGATCGAACACCGGGGAGCTGTTTTTT.

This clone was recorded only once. The CDR3 nucleotides are TGTGCCAGCAGGGCTGGGCTCGGACAAGAGACCCAGTACTTC. Its protein product is CASRAGLGQETQYF. The chain is built from TRBV2 and TRBJ2-5, with D unresolved. Germline CDR1 is SNHLY and CDR2 is FYNNEI. V lost 6 bases and J lost 2, with 13 bases in between. This CDR3 region has 14 residues.

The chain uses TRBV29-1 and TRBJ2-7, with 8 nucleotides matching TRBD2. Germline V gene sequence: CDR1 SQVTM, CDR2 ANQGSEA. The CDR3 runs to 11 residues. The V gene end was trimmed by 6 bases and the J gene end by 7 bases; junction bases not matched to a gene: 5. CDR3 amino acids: CSVPGGREQYF. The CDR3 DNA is TGCAGCGTCCCGGGAGGGAGAGAGCAGTACTTC.

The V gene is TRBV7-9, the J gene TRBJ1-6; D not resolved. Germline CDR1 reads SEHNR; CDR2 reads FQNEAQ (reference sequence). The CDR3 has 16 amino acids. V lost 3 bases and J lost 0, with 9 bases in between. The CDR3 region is CASSLLSGSYNSPLHF. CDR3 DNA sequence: TGTGCCAGCAGCTTGCTTTCAGGCTCCTATAATTCACCCCTCCACTTT.

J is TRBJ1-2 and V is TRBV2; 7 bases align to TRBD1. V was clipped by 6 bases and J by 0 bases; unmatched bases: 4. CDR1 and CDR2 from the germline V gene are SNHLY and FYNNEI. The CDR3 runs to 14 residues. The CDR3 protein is CASRTGSSNYGYTF. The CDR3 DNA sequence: TGTGCCAGCAGGACAGGGTCTTCTAACTATGGCTACACCTTC.

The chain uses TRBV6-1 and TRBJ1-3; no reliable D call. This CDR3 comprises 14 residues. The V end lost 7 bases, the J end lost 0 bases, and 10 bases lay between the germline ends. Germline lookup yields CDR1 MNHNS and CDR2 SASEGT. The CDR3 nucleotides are TGTGCCAGCATCAGAACCAACTCTGGAAACACCATATATTTT. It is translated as CASIRTNSGNTIYF.

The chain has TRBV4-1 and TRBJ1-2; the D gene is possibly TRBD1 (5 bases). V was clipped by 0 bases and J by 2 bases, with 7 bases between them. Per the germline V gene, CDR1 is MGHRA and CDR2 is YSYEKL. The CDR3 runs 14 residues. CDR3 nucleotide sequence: TGCGCCAGCAGCCAAGAAAGGGGCAACTATGGCTACACCTTC. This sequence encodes CASSQERGNYGYTF.

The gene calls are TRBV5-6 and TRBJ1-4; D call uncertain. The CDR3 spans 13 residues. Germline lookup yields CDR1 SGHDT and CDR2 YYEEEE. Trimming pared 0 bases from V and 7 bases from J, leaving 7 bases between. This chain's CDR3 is CASSLVVGEKLFF. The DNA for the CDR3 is TGTGCCAGCAGCTTGGTGGTCGGTGAAAAACTGTTTTTT.

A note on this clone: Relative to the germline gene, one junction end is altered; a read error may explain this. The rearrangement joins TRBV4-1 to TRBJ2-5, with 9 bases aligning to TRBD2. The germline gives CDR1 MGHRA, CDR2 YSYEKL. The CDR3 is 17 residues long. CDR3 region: CASSQGSSGAPQETQYF. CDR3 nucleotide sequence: TGCGCTAGCAGCCAAGGGTCTAGCGGGGCTCCCCAAGAGACCCAGTACTTC.

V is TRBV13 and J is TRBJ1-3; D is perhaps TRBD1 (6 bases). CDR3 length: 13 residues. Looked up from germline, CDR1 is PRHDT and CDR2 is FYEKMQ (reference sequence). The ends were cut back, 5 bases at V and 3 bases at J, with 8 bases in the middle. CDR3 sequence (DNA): TGTGCCAGCAGCCCAGGGGTTGGAAACACCATATATTTT. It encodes CASSPGVGNTIYF.

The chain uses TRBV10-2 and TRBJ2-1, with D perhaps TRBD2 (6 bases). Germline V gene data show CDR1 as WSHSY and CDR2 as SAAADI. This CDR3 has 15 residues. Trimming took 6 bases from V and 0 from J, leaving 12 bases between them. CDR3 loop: CASSQRVPSYNEQFF. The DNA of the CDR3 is TGCGCCAGCAGCCAGCGGGTGCCCTCCTACAATGAGCAGTTCTTC.

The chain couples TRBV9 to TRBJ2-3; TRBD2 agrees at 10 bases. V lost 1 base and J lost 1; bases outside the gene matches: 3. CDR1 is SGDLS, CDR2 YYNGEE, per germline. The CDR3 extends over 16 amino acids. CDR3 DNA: TGTGCCAGCAGCGTACTAGCGGGAGCCGGCACAGATACGCAGTATTTT. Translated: CASSVLAGAGTDTQYF. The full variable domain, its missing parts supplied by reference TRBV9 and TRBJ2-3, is DSGVTQTPKHLITATGQRVTLRCSPRSGDLSVYWYQQSLDQGLQFLIQYYNGEERAKGNILERFSAQQFPDLHSELNLSSLELGDSALYFCASSVLAGAGTDTQYFGPGTRLTVL.

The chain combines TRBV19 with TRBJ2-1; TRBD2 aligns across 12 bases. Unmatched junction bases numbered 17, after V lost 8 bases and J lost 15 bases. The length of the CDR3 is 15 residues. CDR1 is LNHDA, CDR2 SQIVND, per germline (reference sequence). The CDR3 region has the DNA TGTGCCAGTTCCGAACCCGGGACTAGCGGGTTGAGGGGGTTCTTC. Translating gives CASSEPGTSGLRGFF.

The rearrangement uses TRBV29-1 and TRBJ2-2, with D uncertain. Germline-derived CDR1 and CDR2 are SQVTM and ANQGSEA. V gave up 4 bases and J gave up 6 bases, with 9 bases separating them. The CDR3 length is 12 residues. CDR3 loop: CSVVLGPGELFF. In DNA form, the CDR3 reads TGCAGCGTTGTTCTTGGGCCCGGGGAGCTGTTTTTT.

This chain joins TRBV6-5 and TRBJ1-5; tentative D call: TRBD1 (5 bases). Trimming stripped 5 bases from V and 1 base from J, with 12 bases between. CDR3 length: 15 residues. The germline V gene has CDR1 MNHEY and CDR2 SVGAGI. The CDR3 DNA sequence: TGTGCCAGCAGTGCTGCAGGGCAAAGCAATCAGCCCCAGCATTTT. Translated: CASSAAGQSNQPQHF.

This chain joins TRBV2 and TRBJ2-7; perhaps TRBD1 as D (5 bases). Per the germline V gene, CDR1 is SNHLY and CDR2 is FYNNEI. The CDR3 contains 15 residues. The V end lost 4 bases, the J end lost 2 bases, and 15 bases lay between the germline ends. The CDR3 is CASSVEQGRTYEQYF. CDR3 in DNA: TGTGCCAGCAGTGTTGAGCAGGGCAGAACCTACGAGCAGTACTTC.

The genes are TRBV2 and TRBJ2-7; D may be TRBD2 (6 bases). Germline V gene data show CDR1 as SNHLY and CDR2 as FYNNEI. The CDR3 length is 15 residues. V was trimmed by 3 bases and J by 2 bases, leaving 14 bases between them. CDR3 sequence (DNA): TGTGCCAGCAGTGACGTCAGCGGGCGGCCCTACGAGCAGTACTTC. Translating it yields CASSDVSGRPYEQYF. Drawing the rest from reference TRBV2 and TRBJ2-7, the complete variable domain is EPEVTQTPSHQVTQMGQEVILRCVPISNHLYFYWYRQILGQKVEFLVSFYNNEISEKSEIFDDQFSVERPDGSNFTLKIRSTKLEDSAMYFCASSDVSGRPYEQYFGPGTRLTVT.

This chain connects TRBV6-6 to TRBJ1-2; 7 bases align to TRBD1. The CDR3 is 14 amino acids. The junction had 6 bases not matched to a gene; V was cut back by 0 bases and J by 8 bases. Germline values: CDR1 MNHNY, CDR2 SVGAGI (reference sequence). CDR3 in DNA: TGTGCCAGCAGTTACTCGAAGGGGGCGATAGGCTACACCTTC. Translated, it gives CASSYSKGAIGYTF.

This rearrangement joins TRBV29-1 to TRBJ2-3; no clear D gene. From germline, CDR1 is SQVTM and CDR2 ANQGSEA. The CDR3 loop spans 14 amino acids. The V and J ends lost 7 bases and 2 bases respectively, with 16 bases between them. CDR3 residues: CSASQRLYTDTQYF. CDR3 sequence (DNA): TGCAGCGCCTCCCAACGGTTGTACACAGATACGCAGTATTTT.